This T cell receptor (beta chain) was documented in a study of blood T cell repertoires in COVID-19. TCRdb's table, derived via immunoSEQ multiplex PCR, lists solely in-frame clones and lacks some. This table holds roughly 160,000 clones, approximately 80% found once. Trimming removed 0 bases from V and 5 bases from J; junction bases left unmatched: 5. Germline V gives CDR1 SGHRS, CDR2 YFSETQ. The length of the CDR3 is 15 residues. The TCR sequence derives from a man aged 50 or older who had recovered from COVID-19. Sequencing used PBMCs or T cells enriched from blood (not recorded which). The J gene is TRBJ2-5, the V gene TRBV5-1, with 9 bases matching TRBD2. In DNA form, the CDR3 reads TGCGCCAGCAGCTTGGTTCTAGCGGGGCTTGAGACCCAGTACTTC. Translation gives CASSLVLAGLETQYF.